This T cell receptor beta chain stems from a study of Graves' ophthalmopathy and Graves' hyperthyroidism. Amplification of the TCR beta CDR3 regions used RNA transcripts (as template). HTBI-primed RT-PCR formed the first round, and a multiplex PCR formed the second. TCRdb reprocessed the multiplex PCR reads via MiXCR and lists one record per CDR3 protein. The repertoire consists of about 550,000 distinct CDR3 sequences, with under 45% occurring once and the leading ten covering about 4.2%. V lost 7 bases to trimming and J lost 2 bases, with 11 bases between them. The length of the CDR3 is 14 residues. Germline-derived CDR1 and CDR2 are LNHDA and SQIVND (reference sequence). General study results and limits: Among thyroid clonotypes expanded above 0.001 frequency, most also appeared in blood.

Exclusion covered patients with other autoimmune diseases or uncontrolled infections (as well as pregnancy or lactation). This clonotype was counted ten times or more. Its antigen is unidentified. The chain links TRBV19 to TRBJ2-2, with D unclear. This receptor was identified in an adult man with Graves' hyperthyroidism. Input material: peripheral blood or thyroid tissue (not recorded which). CDR3 protein: CASTTSDNTGELFF. The CDR3 nucleotides are TGTGCCAGTACGACCAGCGACAACACCGGGGAGCTGTTTTTT.